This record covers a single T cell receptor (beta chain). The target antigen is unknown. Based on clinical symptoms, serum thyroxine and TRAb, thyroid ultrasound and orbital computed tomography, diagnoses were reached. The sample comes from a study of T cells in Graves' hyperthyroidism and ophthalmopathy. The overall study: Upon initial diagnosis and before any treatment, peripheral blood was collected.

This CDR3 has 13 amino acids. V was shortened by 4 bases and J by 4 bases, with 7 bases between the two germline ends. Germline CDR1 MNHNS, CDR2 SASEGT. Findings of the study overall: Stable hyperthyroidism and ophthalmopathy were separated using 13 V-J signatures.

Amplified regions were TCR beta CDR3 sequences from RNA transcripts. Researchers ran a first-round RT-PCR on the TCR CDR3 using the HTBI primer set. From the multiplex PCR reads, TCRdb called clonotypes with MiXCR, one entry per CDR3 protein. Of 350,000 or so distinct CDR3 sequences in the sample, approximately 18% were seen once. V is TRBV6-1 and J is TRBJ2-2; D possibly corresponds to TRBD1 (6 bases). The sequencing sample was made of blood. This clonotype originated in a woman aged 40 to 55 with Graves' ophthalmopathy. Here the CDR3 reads CASSGGRTGELFF. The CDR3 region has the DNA TGTGCCAGCAGTGGGGGGCGCACCGGGGAGCTGTTTTTT.